This T cell receptor beta chain was identified during a study of molecular identifiers for immune sequencing clone quantification. Looking at the study overall: For replicates, RNA isolated from roughly 20,000 or 100,000 naive CD8 cells was divided into five portions, of which four were sequenced.

Bulk TCR libraries used previously described methods and listed TCR primers. TCRdb recomputed calls from the PCR reads with MiXCR, one row per CDR3 protein. The sample consists of under 650,000 distinct CDR3 sequences, about 20% of them appearing once. In the sort, naive CD8 T cells were defined as CD8+CD4-CCR7+CD45RA+. This clonotype was seen ten or more times. The sample taken for sequencing was naive CD8+ T cells from blood, with Jurkat cell RNA spiked in. Indicated subset: FACS-sorted CD8+CD4-CCR7+CD45RA+ naive T cells. The clonotype originates from a human donor in good health. Some libraries in this study had Jurkat cell RNA spiked in.

This chain's CDR3 is CASSLEGFGTDTQYF. DNA for the CDR3: TGTGCCAGCAGCTTAGAGGGGTTCGGCACAGATACGCAGTATTTT. The chain links TRBV7-9 to TRBJ2-3, with TRBD1 as a possible D gene (5 bases). With 1 base removed from V and 1 base from J, the gap between germline ends came to 9 bases. This CDR3 comprises 15 residues. Germline values: CDR1 SEHNR, CDR2 FQNEAQ (reference sequence).